Listed below are T cell receptor beta chains from one sample, sequenced in a study of blood T cell repertoires in COVID-19. Generated by immunoSEQ multiplex PCR, the TCRdb table keeps only in-frame clones and is missing some. The sample lists about 220,000 clones; almost 90% were seen once. The sequenced sample consisted of PBMCs or T cells enriched from blood (not recorded which). These receptors originate from a woman between 50 and 59 years old with acute COVID-19. The conserved cysteine and the conserved F or W are not part of the CDR3 here. Each record gives: J gene, D gene, V gene, CDR3 protein. A D gene is named only where the DNA matches it firmly.

>TRBJ2-1|TRBD2|TRBV20-1
SAPRGDEQF
>TRBJ2-1|TRBD2|TRBV11-3
ASSRAGGPYNEQF
>TRBJ1-3|-|TRBV7-9
ASSSTSDSGNTIY
>TRBJ1-4|-|TRBV27
ASRPQVGLEKLF
>TRBJ1-4|-|TRBV19
ASSEGFGKLF
>TRBJ2-7|-|TRBV28
ASSLSTVYEQY
>TRBJ2-7|TRBD2|TRBV2
ASSEGLAFYEQY
>TRBJ1-3|-|TRBV7-3
ASSLSTGAGNTIY
>TRBJ2-2|-|TRBV10-3
AISEPKKSKTGELF
>TRBJ2-1|TRBD2|TRBV6-6
ASNTGTSGEQF
>TRBJ2-5|-|TRBV29-1
SVGTATQETQY
>TRBJ1-6|TRBD1|TRBV6-5
ASSLDRVRSPLH
>TRBJ2-2|-|TRBV27
ASSWGLGTGELF
>TRBJ1-3|-|TRBV7-9
ASSPPPIQNTIY
>TRBJ1-1|-|TRBV12-3/TRBV12-4
ASSLIDNEAF
>TRBJ2-1|-|TRBV7-3
ASSLGPGAWNEQF